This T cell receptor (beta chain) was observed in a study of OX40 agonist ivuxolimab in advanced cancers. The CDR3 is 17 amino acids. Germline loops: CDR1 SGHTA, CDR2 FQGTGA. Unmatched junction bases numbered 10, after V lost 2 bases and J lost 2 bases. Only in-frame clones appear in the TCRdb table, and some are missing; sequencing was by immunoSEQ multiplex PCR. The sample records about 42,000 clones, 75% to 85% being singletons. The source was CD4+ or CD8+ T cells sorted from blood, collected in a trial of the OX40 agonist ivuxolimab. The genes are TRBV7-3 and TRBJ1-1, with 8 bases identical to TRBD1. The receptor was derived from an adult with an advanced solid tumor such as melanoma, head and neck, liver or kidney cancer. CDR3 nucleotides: TGTGCCAGCAGCTTAGGAGGGACAGGCCCTTTTAACACTGAAGCTTTCTTT. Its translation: CASSLGGTGPFNTEAFF.